The T cell receptor beta chain described here comes from a study of cytomegalovirus exposure and HLA in healthy donors. Study-level points and caveats: Associated with HLA alleles at 0.05 false discovery rate in a later analysis were 17,000 or so TCR beta sequences. There was a cluster of highly shared sequence variants that was likely a sequencing artifact.

Every donor was a healthy person donating bone marrow. The V gene lost 4 bases and the J gene lost 5 bases, with 18 bases spanning the gap. This CDR3 is 15 amino acids long. Looked up from germline, CDR1 is SGHRS and CDR2 is YFSETQ. Remarks on this clone: The antigen remains undetermined.

The PCR employed 60 Vbeta primers together with 13 Jbeta primers. Profiled with immunoSEQ multiplex PCR; TCRdb holds only in-frame clones, not every one. The table has around 200,000 clones, approximately 84% seen once. The receptor was derived from a woman in her forties or fifties in good health and CMV-seropositive. The rearrangement uses TRBV5-1 and TRBJ1-1; D is possibly TRBD1 (5 bases). Sequenced sample: PBMCs. CDR3 amino acids: CASSPGHTGRTEAFF. The CDR3 coding sequence is TGCGCCAGCAGCCCCGGACACACAGGTAGAACTGAAGCTTTCTTT.